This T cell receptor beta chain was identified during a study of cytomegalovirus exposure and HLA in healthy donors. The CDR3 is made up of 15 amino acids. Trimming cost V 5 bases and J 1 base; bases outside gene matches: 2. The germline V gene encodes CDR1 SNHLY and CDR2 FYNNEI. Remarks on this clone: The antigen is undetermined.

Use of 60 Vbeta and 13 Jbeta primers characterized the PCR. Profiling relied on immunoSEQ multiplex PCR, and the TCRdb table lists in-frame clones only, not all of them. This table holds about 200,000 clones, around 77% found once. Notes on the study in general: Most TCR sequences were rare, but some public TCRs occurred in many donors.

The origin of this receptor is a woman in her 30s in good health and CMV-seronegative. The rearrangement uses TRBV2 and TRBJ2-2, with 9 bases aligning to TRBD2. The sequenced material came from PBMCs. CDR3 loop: CASSRTSENTGELFF. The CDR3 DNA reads TGTGCCAGCAGTAGGACTAGCGAGAACACCGGGGAGCTGTTTTTT.